This passage covers 22 T cell receptor beta chains from one sample sequenced in a study of long-term antiretroviral therapy in people with HIV. With survey level as its setting, the immunoSEQ assay was v3.0. Profiling relied on immunoSEQ multiplex PCR, and the TCRdb table lists in-frame clones only, not all of them. This sample has fewer than 30,000 clones, with around 79% found just once. Sequencing was performed on unsorted PBMCs, taken 2.1 years after starting antiretroviral therapy. The origin of the receptors is a man aged 25-45 years with HIV.

The CDR3 DNA sequence: TGTGCCAGTAGTCCGGACAGGGGAGGGCTAAACACTGAAGCTTTCTTT. Translation gives CASSPDRGGLNTEAFF. This chain joins TRBV19 and TRBJ1-1, with 9 bases lining up with TRBD1. V lost 5 bases and J lost 2; bases outside the gene matches: 9. Germline values: CDR1 LNHDA, CDR2 SQIVND (reference sequence). This CDR3 is built from 16 residues.

The count of this clone is one. As DNA, the CDR3 is TGTGCCAGCAGCTATCCGGGACTAGCGGGGACCTACGAGCAGTACTTC. This gives the protein CASSYPGLAGTYEQYF. J is TRBJ2-7 and V is TRBV7-2; TRBD2 matches 13 bases. V dropped 4 bases and J dropped 2; count of bases not matched to a gene: 5. The CDR3 extends over 16 amino acids. Germline V CDR1 and CDR2: SGHTA, FQGNSA.

The chain combines TRBV19 with TRBJ1-2; D unresolved. V gave up 3 bases and J gave up 7 bases, with 12 bases separating them. The CDR3 has 13 amino acids. From germline, CDR1 is LNHDA and CDR2 SQIVND (reference sequence). This CDR3 is CASSMVPASGYTF. The CDR3 DNA follows: TGTGCCAGTAGTATGGTTCCAGCCTCTGGCTACACCTTC.

The gene calls are TRBV28 and TRBJ1-2; TRBD1 matches at 7 bases. V lost 3 bases, J lost 1 base, and 8 bases stayed unmatched. The CDR3 totals 16 residues. Germline V CDR1 and CDR2: MDHEN, SYDVKM. CDR3 in amino acids: CASSFLGTEINYGYTF. For the CDR3, the DNA is TGTGCCAGCAGTTTCCTCGGGACAGAAATTAACTATGGCTACACCTTC.

The rearrangement uses TRBV4-1 and TRBJ2-2, with 10 bases aligning to TRBD2. This CDR3 spans 15 amino acids. Losses at the gene ends were 6 bases for V and 6 bases for J; bases not matched to a gene: 7. Germline CDR1 MGHRA, CDR2 YSYEKL. CDR3 sequence (DNA): TGCGCCAGCAGGGAAGCGGGGGGGATTGCCGGGGAGCTGTTTTTT. This sequence encodes CASREAGGIAGELFF.

The chain joins TRBV6-6 to TRBJ2-1; the D is unclear. Germline CDR1 reads MNHNY; CDR2 reads SVGAGI (reference sequence). The CDR3 consists of 16 residues. V was clipped by 2 bases and J by 8 bases, with 19 bases between them. CDR3 DNA: TGTGCCAGCAGTTACCCGCTGGGCCAAGGGCTGGATGAGCAGTTCTTC. Residues: CASSYPLGQGLDEQFF.

The CDR3 is CASSRDGDTEAFF. The CDR3 coding sequence is TGTGCCAGCAGCCGGGATGGGGACACTGAAGCTTTCTTT. The chain joins TRBV5-6 to TRBJ1-1; D call uncertain. The CDR3 loop spans 13 amino acids. Germline V gene lookup returns CDR1 SGHDT and CDR2 YYEEEE. V lost 4 bases, J lost 3 bases, and 10 bases lay in between.

The chain uses TRBV9 and TRBJ1-2; possibly TRBD1 for D (6 bases). V lost 0 bases to trimming and J lost 0 bases, with 12 bases between them. This CDR3 has 16 amino acids. Germline V CDR1 and CDR2: SGDLS, YYNGEE. The CDR3 coding sequence is TGTGCCAGCAGCGTAGGGGGGGCGAGAACTAACTATGGCTACACCTTC. It codes for CASSVGGARTNYGYTF. The full variable domain, with the rest looked up from reference TRBV9 and TRBJ1-2, is DSGVTQTPKHLITATGQRVTLRCSPRSGDLSVYWYQQSLDQGLQFLIQYYNGEERAKGNILERFSAQQFPDLHSELNLSSLELGDSALYFCASSVGGARTNYGYTFGSGTRLTVV.

V usage is TRBV15 and J usage is TRBJ1-5; D may be TRBD1 (5 bases). Trimming left V 6 bases short and J 3 bases short, with 12 bases between. This CDR3 is 14 amino acids long. Germline V gene data show CDR1 as LNHNV and CDR2 as YYDKDF (reference sequence). The CDR3: CATRRRGANQPQHF. CDR3 in DNA: TGTGCCACCAGGAGGAGGGGTGCCAATCAGCCCCAGCATTTT.

A few counts support this clone. V is TRBV10-3 and J is TRBJ1-2, with TRBD1 matching over 9 bases. V lost 10 bases, J lost 4 bases, and 7 bases stayed unmatched. The CDR3 has 13 amino acids. CDR1 and CDR2 from the germline V gene are ENHRY and SYGVKD. The CDR3 bases are TGTGCCACCAGGACAGGGGACGGCTATGGCTACACCTTC. It yields the protein CATRTGDGYGYTF.

V is TRBV5-1 and J is TRBJ2-3; 9 nucleotides line up with TRBD2. Germline values: CDR1 SGHRS, CDR2 YFSETQ. The length of the CDR3 is 14 residues. V lost 4 bases, J lost 4 bases, and 4 bases stayed unmatched. In DNA form, the CDR3 reads TGCGCCAGCAGCCTGGGACTAGCCCCAGATACGCAGTATTTT. Translated: CASSLGLAPDTQYF.

The rearrangement joins TRBV15 to TRBJ2-5; TRBD1 matches at 8 bases. Germline V gene data show CDR1 as LNHNV and CDR2 as YYDKDF (reference sequence). This CDR3 comprises 16 residues. The junction had 5 bases not matched to a gene; V was cut back by 1 base and J by 1 base. This CDR3 is CATSRVAGGLQETQYF. CDR3 nucleotides: TGTGCCACCAGCAGAGTGGCAGGGGGCCTCCAAGAGACCCAGTACTTC. The whole variable domain, remainder taken from reference TRBV15 and TRBJ2-5, is DAMVIQNPRYQVTQFGKPVTLSCSQTLNHNVMYWYQQKSSQAPKLLFHYYDKDFNNEADTPDNFQSRRPNTSFCFLDIRSPGLGDTAMYLCATSRVAGGLQETQYFGPGTRLLVL.

V and J are TRBV19 and TRBJ1-1; the D gene is possibly TRBD1 (5 bases). This CDR3 comprises 14 residues. CDR1 and CDR2 from the germline V gene are LNHDA and SQIVND (reference sequence). Trimming cost V 3 bases and J 4 bases, with 12 bases left between them. CDR3 residues: CASSIGGTSTEAFF. DNA for the CDR3: TGTGCCAGTAGTATTGGTGGGACTTCCACTGAAGCTTTCTTT.

The chain uses TRBV7-9 and TRBJ2-7; 9 bases align to TRBD1. Germline CDR1 reads SEHNR; CDR2 reads FQNEAQ (reference sequence). The CDR3 is 15 residues long. J lost 1 base, V lost 5 bases, and 6 bases had no gene match. CDR3 DNA sequence: TGTGCCAGCAGCCCACAGGGGGCGGGGTCCTACGAGCAGTACTTC. Its translation is CASSPQGAGSYEQYF. Using reference TRBV7-9 and TRBJ2-7 for the parts outside the CDR3, the full variable domain is DTGVSQNPRHKITKRGQNVTFRCDPISEHNRLYWYRQTLGQGPEFLTYFQNEAQLEKSRLLSDRFSAERPKGSFSTLEIQRTEQGDSAMYLCASSPQGAGSYEQYFGPGTRLTVT.

This clone was counted a single time. The genes are TRBV9 and TRBJ1-3; D may be TRBD1 (5 bases). CDR1 is SGDLS, CDR2 YYNGEE, per germline. Deletions cut 2 bases from V and 4 bases from J, with 13 bases between. CDR3 size: 15 residues. The DNA of the CDR3 is TGTGCCAGCAGCGTTGGGGGGGTTTCAGGAAACACCATATATTTT. Translated, it gives CASSVGGVSGNTIYF.

The chain couples TRBV4-2 to TRBJ2-2; 7 bases are shared with TRBD2. Germline CDR1 LGHNA, CDR2 YNFKEQ. This CDR3 contains 17 residues. Trimming took 0 bases from V and 1 from J; bases not matched to a gene: 5. The CDR3 DNA is TGTGCCAGCAGCCAAGAGTGGGGCGGGGGGAACACCGGGGAGCTGTTTTTT. Translating gives CASSQEWGGGNTGELFF.

The chain joins TRBV4-1 to TRBJ1-5; D unresolved. Germline V gene sequence: CDR1 MGHRA, CDR2 YSYEKL. This CDR3 comprises 16 residues. V dropped 0 bases and J dropped 0 bases, with 9 bases sitting between them. CDR3 in DNA: TGCGCCAGCAGCCAAGAAGGACGGAATAGCAATCAGCCCCAGCATTTT. This sequence encodes CASSQEGRNSNQPQHF.

V gene TRBV7-3 combines with J gene TRBJ2-2; D might be TRBD1 (5 bases). The germline gives CDR1 SGHTA, CDR2 FQGTGA. This CDR3 has 14 amino acids. Between the trimmed V and J ends, which lost 3 bases and 6 bases, there was a span of 11 bases. The CDR3 spells CASSLYQGSGELFF. The DNA of the CDR3 is TGTGCCAGCAGCTTGTATCAGGGATCCGGGGAGCTGTTTTTT. Variable domain in full (rest from reference TRBV7-3 and TRBJ2-2): GAGVSQTPSNKVTEKGKYVELRCDPISGHTALYWYRQSLGQGPEFLIYFQGTGAADDSGLPNDRFFAVRPEGSVSTLKIQRTERGDSAVYLCASSLYQGSGELFFGEGSRLTVL.

The chain has TRBV15 and TRBJ1-4; 7 positions match TRBD1. CDR1 is LNHNV and CDR2 is YYDKDF in the germline V gene (reference sequence). J gave up 13 bases and V 2 bases, and 10 bases lay outside the gene matches. The CDR3 is 14 residues long. Here the CDR3 reads CATSRSGGTEGLFF. The CDR3 region has the DNA TGTGCCACCAGCAGATCAGGGGGAACCGAGGGACTGTTTTTT.

This chain links TRBV5-4 with TRBJ2-1; a possible D gene is TRBD2 (6 bases). The CDR3 covers 14 residues. Trimming shortened V by 4 bases and J by 8 bases, and 16 bases separated the two germline ends. In germline, CDR1 is SGHNT, CDR2 YYREEE (reference sequence). This CDR3 is CASSQFGTLDEQFF. CDR3 in DNA: TGTGCCAGCAGCCAGTTCGGGACTCTCGATGAGCAGTTCTTC.

This chain uses TRBV18 with TRBJ1-5; weak D call: TRBD1 (5 bases). The CDR3 extends over 13 amino acids. The V and J ends lost 6 bases and 6 bases respectively, with 12 bases between them. Germline CDR1 reads KGHSH; CDR2 reads LQKENI. The chain's CDR3 is CASSARDGQPQHF. CDR3 in DNA: TGTGCCAGCTCGGCCAGGGACGGTCAGCCCCAGCATTTT.

This sequence joins TRBV7-3 and TRBJ2-7; D unclear. There are 13 residues in the CDR3. Looked up from germline, CDR1 is SGHTA and CDR2 is FQGTGA. Trimming stripped 1 base from V and 3 bases from J, with 7 bases between. The CDR3 coding sequence is TGTGCCAGCAGCTTAAGGCTGGGCTACGAGCAGTACTTC. Amino acid sequence: CASSLRLGYEQYF.